The present entry profiles one TCR beta chain with its context. The source of the sample is a study of T cell changes during pregnancy in multiple sclerosis. Per the germline V gene, CDR1 is SGHRS and CDR2 is YFSETQ. There are 16 residues in the CDR3. With 3 bases clipped from V and 4 bases from J, the junction kept 10 bases outside the gene matches. The data were produced by immunoSEQ multiplex PCR, yet TCRdb's version contains in-frame clones alone and is incomplete. The sample has roughly 99,000 clones, about 91% seen once; the top ten hold 2% to 3%. The V call is TRBV5-1, the J call TRBJ2-5, with 9 bases aligning to TRBD2. The sample was peripheral blood, taken after pregnancy. This TCR was sampled from a female donor in good health, enrolled as a control in a pregnancy study. The CDR3 loop reads CASSSGGTSGSETQYF. In DNA, the CDR3 is TGCGCCAGCAGCTCAGGGGGTACTAGCGGGTCAGAGACCCAGTACTTC.